This T cell receptor (beta chain) was sequenced in a study of T cells in Graves' hyperthyroidism and ophthalmopathy. This clonotype was found a few times. RNA transcripts provided the source from which TCR beta CDR3 regions were amplified. HTBI primers drove first-round RT-PCR of the TCR CDR3. TCRdb fed the multiplex PCR reads into MiXCR, producing one record per CDR3 protein. Here the sample spans 490,000 or so distinct CDR3 sequences, approximately 20% being singletons. Germline CDR1 and CDR2: SGHVS and FNYEAQ. This CDR3 has 15 amino acids. V was cut by 3 bases and J by 6 bases, with 15 bases left in between.

Sequences were obtained from blood. The TCR was taken from a man aged 35-49 years with Graves' ophthalmopathy. The V gene is TRBV7-6, the J gene TRBJ2-1; possible D gene TRBD1, 5 bases. The CDR3 DNA reads TGTGCCAGCAGCTTTTCAGTCTCAGGGATCAATGAGCAGTTCTTC. Translation gives CASSFSVSGINEQFF.